This T cell receptor beta chain was observed in a study of T cell repertoires in cytomegalovirus infection. On the study more broadly: CMV infection together with matching HLA type was indicated by public TCR beta signatures. Broader study findings: The cumulative frequency of public TCR beta families distinguished individuals who carried CMV together with the relevant HLA. Ex vivo, HLA-C-restricted CMV-specific TCR beta clonotypes prevailed over the rest of the response.

Germline V gene lookup returns CDR1 SNHLY and CDR2 FYNNEI. V shed 2 bases, J shed 7 bases, and the junction held 7 bases outside the gene matches. The CDR3 extends over 15 amino acids. TCRdb processed the reads anew with MiXCR; each CDR3 protein has one entry. The data hold around 210,000 distinct CDR3 sequences, with 6% to 8% observed a single time. This clonotype was recorded many times. Its antigen is not known. This TCR was recovered from a human donor in good health (CMV status not recorded). Some clones in this sample may be carry-over from other donors' samples. Source material: PBMCs. The rearrangement uses TRBV2 and TRBJ1-4, with 7 bases identical to TRBD1. The chain's CDR3 is CASSESAGGGEKLFF. The CDR3 DNA follows: TGTGCCAGCAGTGAATCGGCAGGGGGTGGTGAAAAACTGTTTTTT.